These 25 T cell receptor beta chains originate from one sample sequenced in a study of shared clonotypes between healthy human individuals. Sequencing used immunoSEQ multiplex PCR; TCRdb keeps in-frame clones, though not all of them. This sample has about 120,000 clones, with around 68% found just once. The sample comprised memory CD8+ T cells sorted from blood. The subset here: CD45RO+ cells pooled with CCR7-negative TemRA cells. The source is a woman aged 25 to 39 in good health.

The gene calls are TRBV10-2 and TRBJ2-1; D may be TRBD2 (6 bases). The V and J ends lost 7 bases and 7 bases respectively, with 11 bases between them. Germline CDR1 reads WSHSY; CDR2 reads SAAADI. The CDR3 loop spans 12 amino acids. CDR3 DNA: TGCGCCAGCATTGGGACTGGGAATGAGCAGTTCTTC. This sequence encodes CASIGTGNEQFF.

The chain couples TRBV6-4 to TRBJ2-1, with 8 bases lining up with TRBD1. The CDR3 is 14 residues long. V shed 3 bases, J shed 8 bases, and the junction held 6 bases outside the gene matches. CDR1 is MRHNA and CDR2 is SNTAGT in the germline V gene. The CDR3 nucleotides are TGTGCCAGCAGTGATGGTCAGGGGGCCGATGAGCAGTTCTTC. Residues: CASSDGQGADEQFF.

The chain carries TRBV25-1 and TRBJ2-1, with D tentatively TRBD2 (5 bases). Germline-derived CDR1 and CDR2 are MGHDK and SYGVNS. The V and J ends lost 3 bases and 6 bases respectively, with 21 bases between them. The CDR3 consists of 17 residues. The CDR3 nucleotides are TGTGCCAGCAGTGATCCCCCCCAGACGGGGTTACGCAATGAGCAGTTCTTC. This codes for CASSDPPQTGLRNEQFF.

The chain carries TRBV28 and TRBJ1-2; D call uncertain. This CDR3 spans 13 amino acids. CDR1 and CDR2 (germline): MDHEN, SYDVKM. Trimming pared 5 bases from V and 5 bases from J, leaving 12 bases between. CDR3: CASSLNGLYGYTF. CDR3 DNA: TGTGCCAGCAGTCTTAACGGATTGTATGGCTACACCTTC.

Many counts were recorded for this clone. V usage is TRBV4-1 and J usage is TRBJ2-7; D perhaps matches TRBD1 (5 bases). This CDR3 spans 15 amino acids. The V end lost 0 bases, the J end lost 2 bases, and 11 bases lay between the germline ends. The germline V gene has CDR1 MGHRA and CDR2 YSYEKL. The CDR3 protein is CASSQDRGGPYEQYF. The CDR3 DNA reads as TGCGCCAGCAGCCAAGATAGGGGCGGACCCTACGAGCAGTACTTC.

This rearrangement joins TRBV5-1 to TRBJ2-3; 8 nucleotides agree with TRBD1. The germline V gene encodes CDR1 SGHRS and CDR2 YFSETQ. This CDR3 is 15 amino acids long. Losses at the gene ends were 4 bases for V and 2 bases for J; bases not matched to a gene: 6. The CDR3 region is CASSPTGDNTDTQYF. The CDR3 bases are TGCGCCAGCAGCCCGACAGGGGACAACACAGATACGCAGTATTTT.

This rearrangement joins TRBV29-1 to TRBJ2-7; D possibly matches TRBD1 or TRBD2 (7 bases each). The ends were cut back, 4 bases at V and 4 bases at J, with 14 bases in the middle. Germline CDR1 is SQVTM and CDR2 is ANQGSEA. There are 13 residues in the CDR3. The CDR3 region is CSVAGGARYEQYF. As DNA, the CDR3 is TGCAGCGTTGCAGGGGGGGCTCGGTACGAGCAGTACTTC.

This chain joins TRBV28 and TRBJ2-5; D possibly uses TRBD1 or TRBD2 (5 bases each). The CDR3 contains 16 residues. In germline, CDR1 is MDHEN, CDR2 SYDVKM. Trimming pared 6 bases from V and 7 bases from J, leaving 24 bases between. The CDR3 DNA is TGTGCCAGCAGCTTCCAGGTGGGACCTCAGTTGGGGACCCAGTACTTC. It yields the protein CASSFQVGPQLGTQYF.

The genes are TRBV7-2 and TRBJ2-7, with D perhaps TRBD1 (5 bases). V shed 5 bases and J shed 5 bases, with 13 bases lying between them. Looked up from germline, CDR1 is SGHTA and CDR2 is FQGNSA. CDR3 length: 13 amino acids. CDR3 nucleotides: TGTGCCAGCAGCCTAAGGGGTGTCCACGAGCAGTACTTC. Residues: CASSLRGVHEQYF. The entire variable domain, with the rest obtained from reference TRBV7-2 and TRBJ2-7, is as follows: GAGVSQSPSNKVTEKGKDVELRCDPISGHTALYWYRQSLGQGLEFLIYFQGNSAPDKSGLPSDRFSAERTGGSVSTLTIQRTQQEDSAVYLCASSLRGVHEQYFGPGTRLTVT.

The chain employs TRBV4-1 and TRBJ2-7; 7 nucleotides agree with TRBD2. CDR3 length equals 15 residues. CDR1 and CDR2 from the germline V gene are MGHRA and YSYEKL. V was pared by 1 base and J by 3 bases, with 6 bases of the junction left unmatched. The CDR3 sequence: CASSQGAGTIYEQYF. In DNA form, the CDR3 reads TGCGCCAGCAGCCAAGGAGCCGGGACTATCTACGAGCAGTACTTC.

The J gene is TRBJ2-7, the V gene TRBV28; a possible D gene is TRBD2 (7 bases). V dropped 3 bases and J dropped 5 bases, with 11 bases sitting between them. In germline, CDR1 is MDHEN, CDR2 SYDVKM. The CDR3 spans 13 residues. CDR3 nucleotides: TGTGCCAGCAGTTTGGCGGGGGACAACGAGCAGTACTTC. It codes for CASSLAGDNEQYF.

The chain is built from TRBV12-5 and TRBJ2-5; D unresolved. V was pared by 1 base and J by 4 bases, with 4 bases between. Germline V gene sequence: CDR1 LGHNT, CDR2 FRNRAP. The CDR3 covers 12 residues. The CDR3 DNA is TGTGCTAGTGGTTTGGGGAGAGAGACCCAGTACTTC. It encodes CASGLGRETQYF.

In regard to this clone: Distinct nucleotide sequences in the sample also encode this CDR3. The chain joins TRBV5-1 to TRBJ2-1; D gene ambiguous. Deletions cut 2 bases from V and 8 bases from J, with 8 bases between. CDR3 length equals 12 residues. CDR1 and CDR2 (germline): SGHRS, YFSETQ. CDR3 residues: CASSFSVHEQFF. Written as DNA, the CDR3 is TGCGCCAGCAGCTTTTCTGTCCATGAGCAGTTCTTC.

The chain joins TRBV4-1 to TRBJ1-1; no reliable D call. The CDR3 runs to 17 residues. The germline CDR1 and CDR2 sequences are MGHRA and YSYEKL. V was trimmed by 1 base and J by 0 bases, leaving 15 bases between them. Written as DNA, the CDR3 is TGCGCCAGCAGCCAAGCATACCGCCCCGTAATGAACACTGAAGCTTTCTTT. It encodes CASSQAYRPVMNTEAFF.

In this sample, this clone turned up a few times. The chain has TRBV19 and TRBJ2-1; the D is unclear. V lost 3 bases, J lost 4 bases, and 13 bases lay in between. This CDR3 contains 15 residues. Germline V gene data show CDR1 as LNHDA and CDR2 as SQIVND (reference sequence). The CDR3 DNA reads TGTGCCAGTAGTATCTCTTTAGCAGTATACAATGAGCAGTTCTTC. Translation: CASSISLAVYNEQFF. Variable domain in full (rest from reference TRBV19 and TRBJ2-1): DGGITQSPKYLFRKEGQNVTLSCEQNLNHDAMYWYRQDPGQGLRLIYYSQIVNDFQKGDIAEGYSVSREKKESFPLTVTSAQKNPTAFYLCASSISLAVYNEQFFGPGTRLTVL.

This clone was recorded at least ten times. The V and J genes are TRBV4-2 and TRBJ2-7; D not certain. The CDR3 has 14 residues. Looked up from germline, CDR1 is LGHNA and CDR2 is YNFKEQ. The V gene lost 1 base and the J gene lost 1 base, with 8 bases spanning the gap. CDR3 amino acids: CASSQGSQSYEQYF. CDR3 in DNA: TGTGCCAGCAGCCAAGGCAGTCAATCCTACGAGCAGTACTTC.

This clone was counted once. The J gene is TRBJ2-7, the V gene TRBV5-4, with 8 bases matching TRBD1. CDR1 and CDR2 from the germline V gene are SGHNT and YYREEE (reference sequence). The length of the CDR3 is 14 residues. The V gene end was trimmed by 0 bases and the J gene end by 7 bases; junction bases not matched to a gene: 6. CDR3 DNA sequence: TGTGCCAGCAGCTTGGTGCCAGGGGGCGGGGAGCAGTACTTC. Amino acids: CASSLVPGGGEQYF.

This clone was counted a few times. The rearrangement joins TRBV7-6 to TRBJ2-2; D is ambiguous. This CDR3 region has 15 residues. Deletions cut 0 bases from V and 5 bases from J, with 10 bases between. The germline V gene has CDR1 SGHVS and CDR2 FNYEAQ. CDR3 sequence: CASSLASAATGELFF. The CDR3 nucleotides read TGTGCCAGCAGCTTAGCTTCCGCAGCTACCGGGGAGCTGTTTTTT.

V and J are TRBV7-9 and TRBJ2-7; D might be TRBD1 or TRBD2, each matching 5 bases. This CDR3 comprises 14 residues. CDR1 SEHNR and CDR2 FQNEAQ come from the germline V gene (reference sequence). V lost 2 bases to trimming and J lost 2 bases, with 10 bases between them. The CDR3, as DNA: TGTGCCAGCAGCTTATGGGACGGTACCTACGAGCAGTACTTC. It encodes CASSLWDGTYEQYF.

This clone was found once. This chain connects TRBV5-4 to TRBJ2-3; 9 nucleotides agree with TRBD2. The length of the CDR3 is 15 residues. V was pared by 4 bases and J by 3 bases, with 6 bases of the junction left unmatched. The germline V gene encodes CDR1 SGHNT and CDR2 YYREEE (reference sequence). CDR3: CASSPLAGVTDTQYF. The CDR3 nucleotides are TGTGCCAGCAGCCCATTAGCGGGAGTGACAGATACGCAGTATTTT.

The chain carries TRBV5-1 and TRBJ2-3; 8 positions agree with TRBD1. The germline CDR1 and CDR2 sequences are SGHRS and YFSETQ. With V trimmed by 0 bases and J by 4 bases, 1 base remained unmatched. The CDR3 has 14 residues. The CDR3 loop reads CASSLADRADTQYF. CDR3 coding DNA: TGCGCCAGCAGCTTGGCGGACAGGGCAGATACGCAGTATTTT. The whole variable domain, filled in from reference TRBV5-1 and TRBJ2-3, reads KAGVTQTPRYLIKTRGQQVTLSCSPISGHRSVSWYQQTPGQGLQFLFEYFSETQRNKGNFPGRFSGRQFSNSRSEMNVSTLELGDSALYLCASSLADRADTQYFGPGTRLTVL.

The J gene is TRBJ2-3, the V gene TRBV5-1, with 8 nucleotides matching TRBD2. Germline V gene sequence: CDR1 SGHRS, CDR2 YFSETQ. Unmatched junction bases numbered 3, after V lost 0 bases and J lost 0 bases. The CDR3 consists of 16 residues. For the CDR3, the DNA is TGCGCCAGCAGCTTGGGGGCTAGCGGGAGCACAGATACGCAGTATTTT. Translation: CASSLGASGSTDTQYF. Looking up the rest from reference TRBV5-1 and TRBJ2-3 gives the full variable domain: KAGVTQTPRYLIKTRGQQVTLSCSPISGHRSVSWYQQTPGQGLQFLFEYFSETQRNKGNFPGRFSGRQFSNSRSEMNVSTLELGDSALYLCASSLGASGSTDTQYFGPGTRLTVL.

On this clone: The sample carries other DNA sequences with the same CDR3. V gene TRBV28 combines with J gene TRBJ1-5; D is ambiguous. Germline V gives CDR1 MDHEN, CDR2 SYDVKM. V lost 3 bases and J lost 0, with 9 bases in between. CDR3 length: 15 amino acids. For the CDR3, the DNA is TGTGCCAGCAGTTTGTCCAGATATAGCAATCAGCCCCAGCATTTT. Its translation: CASSLSRYSNQPQHF.

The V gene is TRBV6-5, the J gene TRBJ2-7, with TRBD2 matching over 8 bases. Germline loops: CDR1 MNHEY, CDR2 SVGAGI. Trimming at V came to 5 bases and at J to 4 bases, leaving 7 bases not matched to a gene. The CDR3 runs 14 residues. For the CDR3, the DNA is TGTGCCAGCAGTCCCGGGGTAGCGGGGTACGAGCAGTACTTC. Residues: CASSPGVAGYEQYF.

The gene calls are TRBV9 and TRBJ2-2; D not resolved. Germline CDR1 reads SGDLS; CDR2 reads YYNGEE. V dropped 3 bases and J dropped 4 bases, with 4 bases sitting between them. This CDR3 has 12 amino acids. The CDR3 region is CASSDSTGELFF. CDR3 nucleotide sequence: TGTGCCAGCAGCGACAGCACCGGGGAGCTGTTTTTT.